This TCR beta chain was profiled in a study of blood T cell repertoires in COVID-19 (TCRdb year 2020). With regard to the full study: Samples from collaborators originated in the United States, Italy and Spain and spanned both the acute and convalescent phases of COVID-19. The material from the prospective study consisted of cDNA or gDNA derived from T cells, B-cell-depleted T cells, or PBMCs. Deeply sampled blood TCRbeta repertoires from subjects exposed to, actively infected with, or recovered from COVID-19 were included in the dataset. A freely available public database, intended as a resource for researchers studying the immune response to SARS-CoV-2, is where the repertoires were released. Where available, HLA class I and class II types were obtained from metadata supplied by the sample provider rather than from assay-based typing. A de-identified subject ID, COVID-19 status, age in years and sex were almost always included in the sample metadata. Samples came from the ongoing ImmuneRACE study (first 160 participants) plus 1,254 subjects from 6 global collaborators. What the work shows at the level of the full study, not this receptor alone: How much clinical and demographic metadata was included differed by source and by participant, and the metadata was provided uncurated.

TCRbeta CDR3 regions were amplified from genomic DNA using the immunoSEQ Assay, a bias-controlled multiplex PCR. The published analysis was carried out like this. The number of nucleated cells in each sample was estimated by amplification of reference gene primers within the assay. To quantify the absolute abundance of each unique TCRbeta CDR3 rearrangement, sequence reads were collapsed and filtered. For each sample, productive Simpson clonality was calculated by taking the square root of Simpson's diversity index across productive rearrangements. This is the immuneACCESS table as TCRdb keeps it, with only in-frame sequences that have V and J called. A part of the clones is gone; compared with another copy, unresolved V genes explain less than half, and the rest is unexplained. The V and J calls and clone size were taken over from that table, and D and trimming were inferred from the DNA. This sample gives tens of thousands of clones in total; 80% to 90% of them show up just once. 4.5% to 5% of the sample is held by the ten biggest clonotypes.

The CDR3 runs 16 amino acids, cysteine and phenylalanine included. Only the CDR3 DNA is retained, 48 bases long and in frame from the first base. The germline ends are 16 bases apart after V is trimmed by 5 bases and J by 2 bases. CDR1 is given as SGHAT and CDR2 as FQDESV, both from the germline V gene (reference sequence). The collaborating institutions used their own protocols to collect whole blood in K2EDTA tubes. For TCRbeta analysis, collaborators shipped samples in one of three forms: frozen whole blood, isolated PBMCs, or DNA extracted from either of those sample types. Points on this clone: Its antigen remains undetermined. No base qualities exist here, and no much larger clone lies one base off it.

In this chain, TRBV11-1 is recombined with TRBJ2-1; TRBD2 could be the D gene, as 6 bases match. Specimen: peripheral blood. The sequence was collected from a woman aged 80 or over with acute or convalescent COVID-19. The base sequence is TGTGCCAGCAGCCTCAGGACGGGAGCAGCCTACAATGAGCAGTTCTTC. Its translation reads: CASSLRTGAAYNEQFF.